Listed below are T cell receptor beta chains from one sample, sequenced in a study of blood T cell repertoires in COVID-19. Method: immunoSEQ multiplex PCR; TCRdb's copy keeps in-frame clones and lacks some. The sample records tens of thousands of clones, about 85% being singletons. Sequences were obtained from peripheral blood. The receptors stem from a human donor in a cohort sampled during active COVID-19. Each CDR3 is given with its conserved first and last residue. A D gene is named only where the DNA matches it firmly.

TRBV5-1,TRBD1,CASSTRTGVGNSPLHF
TRBV7-9,TRBD1,CASRTGAAYEQYF
TRBV10-3,TRBD2,CAAAGTSGGTGELFF
TRBV30,TRBD1,CAWNLFTGGSPLHF
TRBV7-9,TRBD2,CASSPPGYGSGGYNEQFF
TRBV21-1,.,CASSKARQSYEQYF
TRBV5-1,TRBD1,CASSSGTGVLFYNSPLHF
TRBV23-1,.,CASSQSEGIQSIQYF
TRBV5-6,.,CASSTRAYNEQFF
TRBV19,.,CASSGGFYNEQFF
TRBV5-1,TRBD1,CASKYPPGQRGNQPQHF
TRBV6-5,TRBD1,CASRAGTGGDNEQFF
TRBV9,.,CASQRSGANVLTF
TRBV28,.,CASRDTGGWRYGYTF
TRBV7-2,.,CASSSSYAGGPYEQYF
TRBV12-3/TRBV12-4,.,CASSSGRGGWLFF
TRBV28,.,CASIRTGTKSDTQYF
TRBV24-1,.,CATSDNRVANTGELFF
TRBV7-8,.,CASSSRDEQYF
TRBV12-3/TRBV12-4,.,CASRGAGETQYF
TRBV28,.,CASSLQGMERTEAFF
TRBV6-5,TRBD2,CASELAGANNEQFF
TRBV5-1,.,CASSFGGASYGYTF
TRBV28,.,CASSLELRIDYTF
TRBV25-1,.,CASSISRGNGNTIYF